The rows below give T cell receptor beta chains drawn from one sample of a study of blood T cell repertoires in COVID-19. The method was immunoSEQ multiplex PCR; TCRdb's version includes in-frame clones alone and lacks a portion of them. The data contain 360,000 or so clones, about nine tenths of them singletons. Sequencing was performed on peripheral blood. These receptors were obtained from an older woman with COVID-19, enrolled during active disease. Each CDR3 is given with its conserved first and last residue. Fields, in order: J gene, D gene, V gene, clone size, CDR3 DNA, CDR3 protein. D genes are given only for firm matches. Rows give clone size only sometimes, using once, few, many, or a class for an expanded clone.

>TRBJ2-7|-|TRBV12-3/TRBV12-4|few
TGTGCCAGCAGCCGCGGTTACGAGCAGTACTTC
CASSRGYEQYF
>TRBJ2-7|TRBD1|TRBV5-1|once
TGCGCCAGCAGCTTACTCGACAGGGGGCTCGAGCAGTACTTC
CASSLLDRGLEQYF
>TRBJ2-2|-|TRBV11-3|-
TGTGCCAGCAGCTTCTCTACAGGGACCCGGGGCGGGGAGCTGTTTTTT
CASSFSTGTRGGELFF
>TRBJ1-1|TRBD1|TRBV7-9|-
TGTGCCAGCATCACCATCGGGACAGGGGCTGAAGCTTTCTTT
CASITIGTGAEAFF
>TRBJ1-3|-|TRBV11-2|-
TGTGCCAGCAGCCAGCTGGGGGGTTCTGGAAACACCATATATTTT
CASSQLGGSGNTIYF
>TRBJ1-6|TRBD1|TRBV6-1|-
TGTGCCAGCAGTGTGGCCAAAACTACAGGGGGCGCACCCCTCCACTTT
CASSVAKTTGGAPLHF
>TRBJ1-3|-|TRBV5-1|-
TGCGCCAGCAGCTTGTCAGGGTCTGGAAACACCATATATTTT
CASSLSGSGNTIYF
>TRBJ1-1|-|TRBV10-3|-
TGTGCCATCAGTGATGGGAGTTACACTGAAGCTTTCTTT
CAISDGSYTEAFF
>TRBJ2-3|-|TRBV2|-
TGTGCCAGCAGTGTCCAGGGAACAGATACGCAGTATTTT
CASSVQGTDTQYF
>TRBJ1-2|TRBD1|TRBV27|once
TGTGCCAGCACCCCCGCAGGGGGCTTGGGAATTAGTGGCTACACCTTC
CASTPAGGLGISGYTF
>TRBJ2-1|TRBD2|TRBV7-6|-
TGTGCCAGCAGCTTAGTGGCTAGCGGGGGATACAACTACAATGAGCAGTTCTTC
CASSLVASGGYNYNEQFF
>TRBJ1-1|-|TRBV27|-
TGTGCCAGCGGCCGGGGGGGCCTAAACACTGAAGCTTTCTTT
CASGRGGLNTEAFF
>TRBJ1-5|TRBD1|TRBV4-1|-
TGCGCCAGCAGCCAAGGACAGGGTAGCAATCAGCCCCAGCATTTT
CASSQGQGSNQPQHF
>TRBJ2-5|TRBD2|TRBV3-1/TRBV3-2|-
TGTGCCAGCAGCCGGAAGCTAGCGGGGGTGTACCAAGAGACCCAGTACTTC
CASSRKLAGVYQETQYF